This T cell receptor beta chain stems from a study of cytotoxic CD8 clonotypes in ibrutinib-treated CLL. At the level of the study: Among patients, about 25 responded partially and 2 completely; around 15 then stayed remitted and roughly 12 progressed after median about 74 months. The study, taken as a whole, reports: Clonality went up at ibrutinib response and then declined back toward baseline at progression. Public clonotypes were seen rarely and were contracted or stable on treatment.

The CDR3 sequence is 15 residues long. The J segment lost 3 bases and the V segment lost 4 bases, leaving 9 bases of the junction unmatched. Looked up from germline, CDR1 is SGHRS and CDR2 is YFSETQ. T cells were sequenced at a targeted depth of 1 in 200,000 to 1 in 1 million. The data were produced by immunoSEQ multiplex PCR, yet TCRdb's version contains in-frame clones alone and is incomplete. The sample comprises roughly 190,000 clones, 55% to 85% of which are singletons, and roughly 12% rests with the top ten. A word on this clone: Its antigen is currently unknown.

The chain employs TRBV5-1 and TRBJ1-1, with TRBD1 matching over 7 bases. The sequence was obtained from a human donor with chronic lymphocytic leukemia. Sequencing was performed on PBMCs, taken after 24 months of ibrutinib treatment. The CDR3 bases are TGCGCCAGCAGCCAGGGACCCCAGGGGGACACTGAAGCTTTCTTT. The encoded protein is CASSQGPQGDTEAFF.